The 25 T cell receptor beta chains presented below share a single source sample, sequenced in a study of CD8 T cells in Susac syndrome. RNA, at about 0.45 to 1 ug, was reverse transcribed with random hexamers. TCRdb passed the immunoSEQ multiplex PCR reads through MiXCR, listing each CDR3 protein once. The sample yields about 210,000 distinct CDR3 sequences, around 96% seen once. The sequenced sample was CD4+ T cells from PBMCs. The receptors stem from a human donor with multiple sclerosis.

This chain's CDR3 is CASSLAETEAFF. DNA for the CDR3: TGTGCCAGCAGTTTGGCAGAGACTGAAGCTTTCTTT. The chain employs TRBV12-3 or TRBV12-4 and TRBJ1-1, with no clear D. The CDR3 is made up of 12 amino acids. Trimming cost V 3 bases and J 5 bases, with 7 bases left between them.

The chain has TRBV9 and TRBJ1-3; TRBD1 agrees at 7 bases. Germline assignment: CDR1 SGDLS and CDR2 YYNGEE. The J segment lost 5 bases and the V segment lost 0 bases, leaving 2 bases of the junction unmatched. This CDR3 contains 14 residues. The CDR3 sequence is CASSVGGGRNTIYF. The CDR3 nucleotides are TGTGCCAGCAGCGTAGGAGGGGGCAGAAACACCATATATTTT.

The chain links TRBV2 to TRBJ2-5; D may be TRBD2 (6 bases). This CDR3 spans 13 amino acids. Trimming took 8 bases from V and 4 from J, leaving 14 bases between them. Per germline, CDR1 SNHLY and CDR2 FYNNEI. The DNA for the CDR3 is TGTGCCAGCGGAGTGACGGGAGCAGAGACCCAGTACTTC. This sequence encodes CASGVTGAETQYF.

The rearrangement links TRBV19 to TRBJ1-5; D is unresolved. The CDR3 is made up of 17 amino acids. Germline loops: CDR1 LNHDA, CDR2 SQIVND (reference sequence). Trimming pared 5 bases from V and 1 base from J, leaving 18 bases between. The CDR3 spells CASSSLRAERSNQPQHF. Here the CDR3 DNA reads TGTGCCAGTAGTTCCCTCCGGGCCGAGCGGAGCAATCAGCCCCAGCATTTT.

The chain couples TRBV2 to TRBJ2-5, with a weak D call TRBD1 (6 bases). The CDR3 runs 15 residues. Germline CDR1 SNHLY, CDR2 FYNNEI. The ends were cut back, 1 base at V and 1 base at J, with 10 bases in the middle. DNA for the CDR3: TGTGCCAGCAGTGAAGGTTTCAGGGGCCAAGAGACCCAGTACTTC. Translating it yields CASSEGFRGQETQYF.

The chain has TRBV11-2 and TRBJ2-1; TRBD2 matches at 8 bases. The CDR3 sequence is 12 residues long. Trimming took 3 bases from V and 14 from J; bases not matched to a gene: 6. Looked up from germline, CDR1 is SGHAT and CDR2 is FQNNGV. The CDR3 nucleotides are TGTGCCAGCAGCTTTCAAGCGGGGGTCAAGTTCTTC. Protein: CASSFQAGVKFF.

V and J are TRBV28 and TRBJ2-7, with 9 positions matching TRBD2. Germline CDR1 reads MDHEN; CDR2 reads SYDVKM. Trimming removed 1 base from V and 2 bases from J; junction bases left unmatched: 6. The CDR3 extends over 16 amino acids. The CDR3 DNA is TGTGCCAGCAGTTTATCTAGCGGGGAAGGGACCTACGAGCAGTACTTC. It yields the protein CASSLSSGEGTYEQYF.

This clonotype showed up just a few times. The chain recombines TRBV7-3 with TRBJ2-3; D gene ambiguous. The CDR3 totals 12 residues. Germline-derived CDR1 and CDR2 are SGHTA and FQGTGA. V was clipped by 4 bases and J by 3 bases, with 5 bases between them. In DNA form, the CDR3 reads TGTGCCAGCAGCTCCCTTACAGATACGCAGTATTTT. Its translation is CASSSLTDTQYF.

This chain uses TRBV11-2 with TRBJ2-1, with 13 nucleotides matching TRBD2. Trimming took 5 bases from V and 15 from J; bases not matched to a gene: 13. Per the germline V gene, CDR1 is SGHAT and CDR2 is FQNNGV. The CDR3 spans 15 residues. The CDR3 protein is CASSPRLAGGLGWFF. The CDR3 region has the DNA TGTGCCAGCAGCCCACGACTAGCGGGGGGCCTGGGATGGTTCTTC.

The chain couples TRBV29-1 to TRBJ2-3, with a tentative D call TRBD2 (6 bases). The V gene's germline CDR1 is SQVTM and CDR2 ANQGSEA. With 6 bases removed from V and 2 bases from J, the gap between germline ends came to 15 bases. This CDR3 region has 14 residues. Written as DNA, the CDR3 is TGCAGCGTGGGGGGATTCACTTCCACAGATACGCAGTATTTT. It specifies CSVGGFTSTDTQYF.

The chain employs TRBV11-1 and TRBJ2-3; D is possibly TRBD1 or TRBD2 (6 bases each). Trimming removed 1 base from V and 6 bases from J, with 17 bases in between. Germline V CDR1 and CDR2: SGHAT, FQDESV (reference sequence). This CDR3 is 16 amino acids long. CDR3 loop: CASSLGGTPTSDTQYF. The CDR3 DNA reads TGTGCCAGCAGCTTAGGCGGGACACCTACATCGGATACGCAGTATTTT.

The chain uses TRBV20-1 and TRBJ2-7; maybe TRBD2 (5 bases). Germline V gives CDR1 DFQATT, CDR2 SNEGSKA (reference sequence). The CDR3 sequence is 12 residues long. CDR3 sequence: CSPIGKLGEQYF. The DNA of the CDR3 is TGCTCGCCAATCGGAAAACTAGGCGAGCAGTACTTC.

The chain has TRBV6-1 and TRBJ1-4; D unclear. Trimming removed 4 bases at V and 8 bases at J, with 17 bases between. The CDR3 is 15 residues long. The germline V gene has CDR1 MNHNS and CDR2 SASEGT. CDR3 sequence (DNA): TGTGCCAGCAGTGGTCAACACAACCTGTGGGAAAAACTGTTTTTT. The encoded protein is CASSGQHNLWEKLFF.

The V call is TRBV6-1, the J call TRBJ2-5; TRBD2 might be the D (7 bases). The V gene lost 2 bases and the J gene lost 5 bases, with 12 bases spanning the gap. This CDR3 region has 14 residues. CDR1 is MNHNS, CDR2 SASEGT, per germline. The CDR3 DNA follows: TGTGCCAGCAGTGAATGGGGGGGCGGGGAGACCCAGTACTTC. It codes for CASSEWGGGETQYF.

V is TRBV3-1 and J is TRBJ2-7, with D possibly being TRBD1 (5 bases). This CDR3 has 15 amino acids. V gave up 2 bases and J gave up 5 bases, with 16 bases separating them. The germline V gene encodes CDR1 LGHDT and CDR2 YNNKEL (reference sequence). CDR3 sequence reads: CASSQTYRQGDEQYF. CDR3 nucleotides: TGTGCCAGCAGCCAAACGTACCGTCAGGGCGACGAGCAGTACTTC.

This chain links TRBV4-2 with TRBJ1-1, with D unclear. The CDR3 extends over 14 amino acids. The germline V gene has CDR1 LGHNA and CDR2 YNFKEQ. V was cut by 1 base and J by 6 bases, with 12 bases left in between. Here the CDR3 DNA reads TGTGCCAGCAGCCAAGGGTCGGGGAGGGCTGAAGCTTTCTTT. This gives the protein CASSQGSGRAEAFF.

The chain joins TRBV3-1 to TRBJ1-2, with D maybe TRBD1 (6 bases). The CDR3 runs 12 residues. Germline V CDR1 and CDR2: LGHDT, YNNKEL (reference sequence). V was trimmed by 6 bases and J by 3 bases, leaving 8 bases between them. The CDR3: CASREGDYGYTF. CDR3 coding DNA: TGTGCCAGCAGAGAGGGGGACTATGGCTACACCTTC.

CDR3 in amino acids: CASLRSLNTEAFF. As DNA, the CDR3 is TGTGCCAGCTTGCGAAGCTTAAACACTGAAGCTTTCTTT. This sequence joins TRBV18 and TRBJ1-1; D is unresolved. Germline CDR1 reads KGHSH; CDR2 reads LQKENI. V dropped 7 bases and J dropped 2 bases, with 11 bases sitting between them. This CDR3 region has 13 residues.

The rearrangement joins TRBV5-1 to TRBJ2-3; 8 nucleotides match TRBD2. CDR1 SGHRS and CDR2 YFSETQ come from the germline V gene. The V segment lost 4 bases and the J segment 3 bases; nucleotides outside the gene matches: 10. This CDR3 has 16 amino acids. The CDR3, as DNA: TGCGCCAGCAGCCTAGGACTAGCTTTAGGGACAGATACGCAGTATTTT. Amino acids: CASSLGLALGTDTQYF.

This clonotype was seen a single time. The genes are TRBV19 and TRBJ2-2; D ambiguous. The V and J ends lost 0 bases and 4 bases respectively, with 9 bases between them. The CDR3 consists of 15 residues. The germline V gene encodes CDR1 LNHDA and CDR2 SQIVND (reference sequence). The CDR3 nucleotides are TGTGCCAGTAGTATAGACGGGCGCGGCACCGGGGAGCTGTTTTTT. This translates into CASSIDGRGTGELFF.

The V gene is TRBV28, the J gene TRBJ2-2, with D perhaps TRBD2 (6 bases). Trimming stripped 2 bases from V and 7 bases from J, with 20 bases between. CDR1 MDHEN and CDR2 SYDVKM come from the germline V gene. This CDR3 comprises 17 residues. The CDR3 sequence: CASSLEFMAGPGGELFF. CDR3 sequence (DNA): TGTGCCAGCAGTTTAGAATTCATGGCGGGACCCGGCGGGGAGCTGTTTTTT. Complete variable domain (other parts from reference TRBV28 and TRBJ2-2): DVKVTQSSRYLVKRTGEKVFLECVQDMDHENMFWYRQDPGLGLRLIYFSYDVKMKEKGDIPEGYSVSREKKERFSLILESASTNQTSMYLCASSLEFMAGPGGELFFGEGSRLTVL.

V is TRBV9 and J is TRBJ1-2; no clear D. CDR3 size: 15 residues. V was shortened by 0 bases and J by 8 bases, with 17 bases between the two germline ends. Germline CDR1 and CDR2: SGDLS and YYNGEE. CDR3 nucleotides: TGTGCCAGCAGCGTAGCCGGGGTCCCCATTGGGGGCTACACCTTC. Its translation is CASSVAGVPIGGYTF.

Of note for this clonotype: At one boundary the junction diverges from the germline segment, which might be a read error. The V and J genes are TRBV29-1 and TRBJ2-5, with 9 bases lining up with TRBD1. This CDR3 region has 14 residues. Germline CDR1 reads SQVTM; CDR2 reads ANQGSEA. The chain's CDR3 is CSGESGTGKETQYF. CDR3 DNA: TGCAGCGGTGAATCCGGGACAGGGAAGGAGACCCAGTACTTC.

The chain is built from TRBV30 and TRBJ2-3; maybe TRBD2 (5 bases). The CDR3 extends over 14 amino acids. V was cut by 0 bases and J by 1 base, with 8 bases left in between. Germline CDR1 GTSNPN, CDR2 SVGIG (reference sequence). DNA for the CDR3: TGTGCCTGGAGTGTAGAGGGCGGCACAGATACGCAGTATTTT. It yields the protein CAWSVEGGTDTQYF.

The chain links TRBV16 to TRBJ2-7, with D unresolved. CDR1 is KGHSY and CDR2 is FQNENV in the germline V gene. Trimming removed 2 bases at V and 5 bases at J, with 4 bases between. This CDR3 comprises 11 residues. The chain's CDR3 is CASSQKHEQYF. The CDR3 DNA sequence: TGTGCCAGCAGCCAAAAGCACGAGCAGTACTTC.